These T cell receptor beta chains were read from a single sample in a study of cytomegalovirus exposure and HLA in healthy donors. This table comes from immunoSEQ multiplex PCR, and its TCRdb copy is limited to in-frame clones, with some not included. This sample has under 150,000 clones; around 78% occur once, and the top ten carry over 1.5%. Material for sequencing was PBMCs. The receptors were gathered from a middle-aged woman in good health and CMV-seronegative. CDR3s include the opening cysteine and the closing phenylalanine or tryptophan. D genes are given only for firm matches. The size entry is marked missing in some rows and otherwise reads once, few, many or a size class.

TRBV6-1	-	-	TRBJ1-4	TGTGCCAGCAGTCGGGGAGGGATAAATGAAAAACTGTTTTTT	CASSRGGINEKLFF
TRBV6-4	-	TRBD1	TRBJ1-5	TGTGCCAGCAGTCCTCATAACCGGGACAGGGGCAATCAGCCCCAGCATTTT	CASSPHNRDRGNQPQHF
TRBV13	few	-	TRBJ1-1	TGTGCCAGCAGCTTAGGTAACAGCATGAACACTGAAGCTTTCTTT	CASSLGNSMNTEAFF
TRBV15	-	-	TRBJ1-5	TGTGCCACCAGCAGAGGATTGGAGGGGAAGAATCAGCCCCAGCATTTT	CATSRGLEGKNQPQHF
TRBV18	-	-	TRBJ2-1	TGTGCCAGCTCACCACCGATGGGGGCCAGAAGAAACAATGAGCAGTTCTTC	CASSPPMGARRNNEQFF
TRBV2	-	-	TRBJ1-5	TGTGCCAGCAGCGAGCAGGGCAGCCAGCCCCAGCATTTT	CASSEQGSQPQHF
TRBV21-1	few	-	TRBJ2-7	TGTGCCAGCAGATGGACAGGGGGGACCTACGAGCAGTACTTC	CASRWTGGTYEQYF
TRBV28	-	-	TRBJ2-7	TGTGCCAGCAGTTCCCCGGGACTCGAGCAGTACTTC	CASSSPGLEQYF
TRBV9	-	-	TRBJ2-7	TGTGCCAGCAGCGAGGCGGGTTACTCCTACGAGCAGTACTTC	CASSEAGYSYEQYF
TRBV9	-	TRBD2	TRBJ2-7	TGTGCCAGCAGCCTCGGACTAGCGGGAGGCCGACAGTACTTC	CASSLGLAGGRQYF
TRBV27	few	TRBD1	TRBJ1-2	TGTGCCAGCAGTTTCACCGGGACAGGGGCCTTTCACTATGGCTACACCTTC	CASSFTGTGAFHYGYTF
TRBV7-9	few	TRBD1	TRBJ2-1	TGTGCCAGCAGCGCCGGACAGGGTAACTACAATGAGCAGTTCTTC	CASSAGQGNYNEQFF
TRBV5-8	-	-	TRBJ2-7	TGTGCCAGCAGCTTGGGTAGGGCCGGGAACTTC	CASSLGRAGNF
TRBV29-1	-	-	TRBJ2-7	TGCAGCGTTGAGTCTAACGAGCAGTACTTC	CSVESNEQYF
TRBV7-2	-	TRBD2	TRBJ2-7	TGTGCCAGCAGCACCGCGAGCGGGGGGGCCTACGAGCAGTACTTC	CASSTASGGAYEQYF
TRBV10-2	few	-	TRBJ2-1	TGCGCCAGCAGTGCCAGGGGCTTTGGGAATGAGCAGTTCTTC	CASSARGFGNEQFF
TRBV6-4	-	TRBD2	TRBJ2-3	TGTGCCAGCAGCGGGGGGGAAACAGATACGCAGTATTTT	CASSGGETDTQYF
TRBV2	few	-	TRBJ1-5	TGTGCCAGCAGTGAAAAGGTCGGGACACTTAATCAGCCCCAGCATTTT	CASSEKVGTLNQPQHF
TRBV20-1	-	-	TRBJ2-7	TGCAGTGCTAGCAACTACGAGCAGTACTTC	CSASNYEQYF
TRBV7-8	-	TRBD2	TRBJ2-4	TGTGCCAGCAAGAGAAGGGAGGGCCCTGAGGACATTCAGTACTTC	CASKRREGPEDIQYF
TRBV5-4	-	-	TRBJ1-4	TGTGCCAGCAGCTTGGAAAGCGAAAAACTGTTTTTT	CASSLESEKLFF
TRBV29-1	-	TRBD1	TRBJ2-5	TGCAGCGCCAACAGGGGGGAGGAGACCCAGTACTTC	CSANRGEETQYF
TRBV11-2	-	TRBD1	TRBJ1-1	TGTGCCAGCAGCTCAACGACAGGGTTCACTGAAGCTTTCTTT	CASSSTTGFTEAFF
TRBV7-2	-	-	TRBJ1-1	TGTGCCAGCAGCCCAGGTCGGGGTTCCACTGAAGCTTTCTTT	CASSPGRGSTEAFF
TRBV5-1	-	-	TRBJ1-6	TGCGCCAGCAGCTTGGTCGGGGGGCTAGATTCACCCCTCCACTTT	CASSLVGGLDSPLHF
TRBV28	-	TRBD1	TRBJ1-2	TGTGCCAGCAGCCGCCCAGGGACAGGAAGGGACTACACCTTC	CASSRPGTGRDYTF
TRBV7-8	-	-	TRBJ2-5	TGTGCCAGCAGCTCGGGACAAAAAGAGACCCAGTACTTC	CASSSGQKETQYF
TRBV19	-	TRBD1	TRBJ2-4	TGTGCCAGCATCGACAGGGGCCTTCCCAAAAACATTCAGTACTTC	CASIDRGLPKNIQYF
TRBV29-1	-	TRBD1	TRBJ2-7	TGCAGCGTTGAATCACAGGGGGGCTACGAGCAGTACTTC	CSVESQGGYEQYF
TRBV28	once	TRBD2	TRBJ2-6	TGTGCCAGCAGTCGCACTAGCGGGTACTCTGGGGCCAACGGCCTGACTTTC	CASSRTSGYSGANGLTF
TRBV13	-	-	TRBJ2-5	TGTGCCAGCAGCTTCATTCAAGAGACCCAGTACTTC	CASSFIQETQYF